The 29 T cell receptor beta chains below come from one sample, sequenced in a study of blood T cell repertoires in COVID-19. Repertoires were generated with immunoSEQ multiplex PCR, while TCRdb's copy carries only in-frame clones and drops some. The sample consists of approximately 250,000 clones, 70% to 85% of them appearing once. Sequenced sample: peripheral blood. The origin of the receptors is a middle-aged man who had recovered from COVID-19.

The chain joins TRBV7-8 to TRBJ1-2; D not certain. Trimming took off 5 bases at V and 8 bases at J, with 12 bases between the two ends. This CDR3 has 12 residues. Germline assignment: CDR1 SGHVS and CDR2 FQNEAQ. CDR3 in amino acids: CASSPRERGYTF. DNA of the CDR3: TGTGCCAGCAGCCCCCGGGAGAGGGGCTACACCTTC.

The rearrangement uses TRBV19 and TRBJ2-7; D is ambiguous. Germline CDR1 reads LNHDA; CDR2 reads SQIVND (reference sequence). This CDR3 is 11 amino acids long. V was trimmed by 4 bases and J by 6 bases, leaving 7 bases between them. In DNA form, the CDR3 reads TGTGCCAGTAGTACCGGCGGCGAGCAGTACTTC. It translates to CASSTGGEQYF.

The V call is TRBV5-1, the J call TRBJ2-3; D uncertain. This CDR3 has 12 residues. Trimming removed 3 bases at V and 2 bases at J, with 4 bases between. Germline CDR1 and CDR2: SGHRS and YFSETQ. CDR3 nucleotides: TGCGCCAGCAGCTCTACCACAGATACGCAGTATTTT. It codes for CASSSTTDTQYF.

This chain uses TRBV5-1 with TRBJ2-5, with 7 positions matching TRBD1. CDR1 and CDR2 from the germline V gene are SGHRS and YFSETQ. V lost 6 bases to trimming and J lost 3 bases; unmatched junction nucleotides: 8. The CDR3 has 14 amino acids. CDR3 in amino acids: CASTRGLSEETQYF. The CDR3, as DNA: TGCGCCAGCACGAGGGGGCTTAGCGAAGAGACCCAGTACTTC.

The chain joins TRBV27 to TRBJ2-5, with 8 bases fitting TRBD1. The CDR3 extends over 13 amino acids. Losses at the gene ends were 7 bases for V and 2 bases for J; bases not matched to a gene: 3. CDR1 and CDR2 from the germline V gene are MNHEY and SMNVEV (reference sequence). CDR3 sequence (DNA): TGTGCCAGCAAAAGGACAGGGCAAGAGACCCAGTACTTC. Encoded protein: CASKRTGQETQYF.

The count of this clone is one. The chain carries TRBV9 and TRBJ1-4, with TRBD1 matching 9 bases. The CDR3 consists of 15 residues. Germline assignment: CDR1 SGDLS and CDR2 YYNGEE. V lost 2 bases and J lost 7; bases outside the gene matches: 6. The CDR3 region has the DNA TGTGCCAGCAGCGTGGGGACAGGGCCTGGTGAAAAACTGTTTTTT. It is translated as CASSVGTGPGEKLFF.

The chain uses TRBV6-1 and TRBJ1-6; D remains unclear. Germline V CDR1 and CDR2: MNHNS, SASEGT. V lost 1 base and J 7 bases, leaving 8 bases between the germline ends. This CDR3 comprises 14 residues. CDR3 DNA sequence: TGTGCCAGCAGTGAAGGAGGGAGGAATTCACCCCTCCACTTT. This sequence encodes CASSEGGRNSPLHF.

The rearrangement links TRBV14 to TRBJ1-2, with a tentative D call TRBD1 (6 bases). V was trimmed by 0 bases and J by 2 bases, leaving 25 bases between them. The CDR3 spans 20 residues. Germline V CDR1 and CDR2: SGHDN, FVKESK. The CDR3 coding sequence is TGTGCCAGCAGCCAAGAAGCGTTCTATTTTGGACAGCCCCTGAACTATGGCTACACCTTC. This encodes CASSQEAFYFGQPLNYGYTF.

CDR3 DNA sequence: TGTGCCAGCAGCCGGGGCGCGGGGGCTTTAGGAGAGACCCAGTACTTC. Translating gives CASSRGAGALGETQYF. This chain uses TRBV3-1 (or the pseudogene TRBV3-2) with TRBJ2-5; D is possibly TRBD2 (7 bases). The V end lost 4 bases, the J end lost 4 bases, and 19 bases lay between the germline ends. The CDR3 runs to 16 residues. Germline CDR1 LGHDT, CDR2 YNNKEL (reference sequence).

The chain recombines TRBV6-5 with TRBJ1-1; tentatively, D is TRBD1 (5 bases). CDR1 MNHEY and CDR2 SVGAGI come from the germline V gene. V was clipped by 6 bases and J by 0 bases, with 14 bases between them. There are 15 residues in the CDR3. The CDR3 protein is CASRKSRAMNTEAFF. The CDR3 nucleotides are TGTGCCAGCAGAAAAAGCAGGGCCATGAACACTGAAGCTTTCTTT.

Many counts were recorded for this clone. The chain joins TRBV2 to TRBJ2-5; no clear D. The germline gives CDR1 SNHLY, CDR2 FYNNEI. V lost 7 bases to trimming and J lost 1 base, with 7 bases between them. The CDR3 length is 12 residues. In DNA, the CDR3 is TGTGCCAGCATATACAGCCAAGAGACCCAGTACTTC. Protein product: CASIYSQETQYF. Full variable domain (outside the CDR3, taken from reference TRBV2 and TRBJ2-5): EPEVTQTPSHQVTQMGQEVILRCVPISNHLYFYWYRQILGQKVEFLVSFYNNEISEKSEIFDDQFSVERPDGSNFTLKIRSTKLEDSAMYFCASIYSQETQYFGPGTRLLVL.

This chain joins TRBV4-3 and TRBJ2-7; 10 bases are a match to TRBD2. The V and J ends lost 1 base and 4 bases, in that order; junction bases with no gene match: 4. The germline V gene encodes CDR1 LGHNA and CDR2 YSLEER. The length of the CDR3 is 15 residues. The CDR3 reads CASSQVASGRYEQYF. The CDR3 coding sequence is TGCGCCAGCAGCCAAGTGGCTAGCGGGAGATACGAGCAGTACTTC.

In nucleotides, the CDR3 is TGTGCCAGCAGTTTCCTCTCCAGGGTGAACACTGAAGCTTTCTTT. Its protein product is CASSFLSRVNTEAFF. The chain couples TRBV27 to TRBJ1-1; perhaps TRBD1 as D (5 bases). Looked up from germline, CDR1 is MNHEY and CDR2 is SMNVEV (reference sequence). V was pared by 3 bases and J by 0 bases, with 11 bases between. The CDR3 is made up of 15 amino acids.

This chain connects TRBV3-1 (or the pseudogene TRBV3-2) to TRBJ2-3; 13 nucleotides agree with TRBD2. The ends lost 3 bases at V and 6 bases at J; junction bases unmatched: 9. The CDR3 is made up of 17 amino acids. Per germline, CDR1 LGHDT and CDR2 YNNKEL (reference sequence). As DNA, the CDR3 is TGTGCCAGCAGCCAGGCCGGACTAGCGGGAGACCCCGATACGCAGTATTTT. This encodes CASSQAGLAGDPDTQYF.

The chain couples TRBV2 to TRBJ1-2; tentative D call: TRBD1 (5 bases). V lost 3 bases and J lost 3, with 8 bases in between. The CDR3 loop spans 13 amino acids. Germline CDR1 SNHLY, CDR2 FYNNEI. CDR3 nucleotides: TGTGCCAGCAGTGAGGGCAGGGACTATGGCTACACCTTC. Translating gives CASSEGRDYGYTF. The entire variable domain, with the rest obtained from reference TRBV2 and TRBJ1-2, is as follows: EPEVTQTPSHQVTQMGQEVILRCVPISNHLYFYWYRQILGQKVEFLVSFYNNEISEKSEIFDDQFSVERPDGSNFTLKIRSTKLEDSAMYFCASSEGRDYGYTFGSGTRLTVV.

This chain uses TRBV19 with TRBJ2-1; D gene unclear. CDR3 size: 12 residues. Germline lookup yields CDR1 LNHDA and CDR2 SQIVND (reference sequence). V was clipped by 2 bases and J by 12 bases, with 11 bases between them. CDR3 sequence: CASSISPLSQFF. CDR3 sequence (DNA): TGTGCCAGTAGTATAAGCCCTTTGTCGCAGTTCTTC. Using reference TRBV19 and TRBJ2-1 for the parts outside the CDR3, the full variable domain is DGGITQSPKYLFRKEGQNVTLSCEQNLNHDAMYWYRQDPGQGLRLIYYSQIVNDFQKGDIAEGYSVSREKKESFPLTVTSAQKNPTAFYLCASSISPLSQFFGPGTRLTVL.

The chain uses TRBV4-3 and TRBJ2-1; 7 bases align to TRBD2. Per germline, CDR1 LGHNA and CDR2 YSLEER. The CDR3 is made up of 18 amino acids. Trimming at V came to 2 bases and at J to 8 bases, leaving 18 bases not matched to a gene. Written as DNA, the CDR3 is TGCGCCAGCAGCCAATCAGTGGGCGTGAGGGAGGGCCCGGATGAGCAGTTCTTC. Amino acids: CASSQSVGVREGPDEQFF.

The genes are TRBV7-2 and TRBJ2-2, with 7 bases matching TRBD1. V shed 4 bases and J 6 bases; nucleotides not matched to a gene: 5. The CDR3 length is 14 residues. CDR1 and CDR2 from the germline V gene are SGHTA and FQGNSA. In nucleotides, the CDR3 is TGTGCCAGCAGCTCCGGGACAGCAGCCGGGGAGCTGTTTTTT. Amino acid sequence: CASSSGTAAGELFF.

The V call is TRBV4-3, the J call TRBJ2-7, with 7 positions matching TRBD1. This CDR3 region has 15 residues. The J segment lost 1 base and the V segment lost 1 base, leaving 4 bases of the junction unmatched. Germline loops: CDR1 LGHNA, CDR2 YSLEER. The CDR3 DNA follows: TGCGCCAGCAGCCAAGGCAGGGGGTTATCCTACGAGCAGTACTTC. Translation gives CASSQGRGLSYEQYF.

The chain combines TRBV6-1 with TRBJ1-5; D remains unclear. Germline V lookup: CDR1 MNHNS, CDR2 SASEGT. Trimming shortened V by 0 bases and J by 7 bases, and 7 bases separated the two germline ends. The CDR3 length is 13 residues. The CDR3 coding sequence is TGTGCCAGCAGTGAAGCGGTGGAGCAGCCCCAGCATTTT. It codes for CASSEAVEQPQHF.

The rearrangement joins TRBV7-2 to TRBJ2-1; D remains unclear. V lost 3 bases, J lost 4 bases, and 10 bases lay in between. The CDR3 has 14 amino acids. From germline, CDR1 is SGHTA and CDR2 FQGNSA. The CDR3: CASSFMAAYNEQFF. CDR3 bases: TGTGCCAGCAGCTTTATGGCGGCGTACAATGAGCAGTTCTTC. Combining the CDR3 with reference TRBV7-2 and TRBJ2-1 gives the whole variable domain GAGVSQSPSNKVTEKGKDVELRCDPISGHTALYWYRQSLGQGLEFLIYFQGNSAPDKSGLPSDRFSAERTGGSVSTLTIQRTQQEDSAVYLCASSFMAAYNEQFFGPGTRLTVL.

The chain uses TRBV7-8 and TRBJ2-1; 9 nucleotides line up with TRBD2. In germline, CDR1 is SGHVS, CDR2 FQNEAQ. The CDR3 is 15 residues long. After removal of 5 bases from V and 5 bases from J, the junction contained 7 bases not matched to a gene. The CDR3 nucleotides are TGTGCCAGCAGCCTTAGCGGGAGAGGGGACAATGAGCAGTTCTTC. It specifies CASSLSGRGDNEQFF.

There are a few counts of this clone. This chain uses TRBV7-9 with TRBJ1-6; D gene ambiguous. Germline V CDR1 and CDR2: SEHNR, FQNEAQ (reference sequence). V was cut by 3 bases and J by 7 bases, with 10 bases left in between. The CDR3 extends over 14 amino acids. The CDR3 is CASSFAGPNSPLHF. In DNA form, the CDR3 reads TGTGCCAGCAGCTTCGCGGGTCCCAATTCACCCCTCCACTTT.

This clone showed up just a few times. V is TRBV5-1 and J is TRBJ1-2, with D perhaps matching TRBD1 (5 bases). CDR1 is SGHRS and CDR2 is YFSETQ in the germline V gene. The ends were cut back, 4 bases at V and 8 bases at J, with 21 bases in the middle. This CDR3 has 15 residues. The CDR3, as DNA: TGCGCCAGCAGCCTCCGACAGTGGGTCGACGGGGGCTACACCTTC. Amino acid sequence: CASSLRQWVDGGYTF.

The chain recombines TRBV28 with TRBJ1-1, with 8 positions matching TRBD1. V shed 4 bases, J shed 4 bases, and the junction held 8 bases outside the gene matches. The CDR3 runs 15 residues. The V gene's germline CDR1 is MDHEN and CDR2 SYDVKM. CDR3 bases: TGTGCCAGCAGTTACCCCGACAGGGGACTCACTGAAGCTTTCTTT. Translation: CASSYPDRGLTEAFF.

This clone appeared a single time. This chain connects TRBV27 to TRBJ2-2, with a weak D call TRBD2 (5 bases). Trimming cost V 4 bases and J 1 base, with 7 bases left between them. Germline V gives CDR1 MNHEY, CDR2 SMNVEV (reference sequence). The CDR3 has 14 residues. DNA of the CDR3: TGTGCCAGCAGTTACGCGGGGAACACCGGGGAGCTGTTTTTT. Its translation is CASSYAGNTGELFF.

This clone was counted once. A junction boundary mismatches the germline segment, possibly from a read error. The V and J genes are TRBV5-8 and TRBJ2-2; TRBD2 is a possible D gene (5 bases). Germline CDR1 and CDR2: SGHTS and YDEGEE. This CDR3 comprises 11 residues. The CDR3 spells CASSFSGKTSF. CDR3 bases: TGTGCCAGCAGCTTCTCCGGGAAGACAAGTTTT.

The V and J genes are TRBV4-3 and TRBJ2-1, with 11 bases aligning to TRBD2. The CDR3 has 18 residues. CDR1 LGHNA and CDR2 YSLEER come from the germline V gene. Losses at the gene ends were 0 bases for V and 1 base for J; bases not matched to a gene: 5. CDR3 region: CASSQDGTSGQSYNEQFF. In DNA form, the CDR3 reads TGCGCCAGCAGCCAAGATGGGACTAGCGGCCAATCCTACAATGAGCAGTTCTTC.

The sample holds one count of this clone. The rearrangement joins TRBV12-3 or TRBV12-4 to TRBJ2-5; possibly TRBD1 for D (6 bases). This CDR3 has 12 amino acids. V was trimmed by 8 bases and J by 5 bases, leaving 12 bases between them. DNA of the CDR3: TGTGCCAGCGGTCAGGGGAGTGAGACCCAGTACTTC. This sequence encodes CASGQGSETQYF.